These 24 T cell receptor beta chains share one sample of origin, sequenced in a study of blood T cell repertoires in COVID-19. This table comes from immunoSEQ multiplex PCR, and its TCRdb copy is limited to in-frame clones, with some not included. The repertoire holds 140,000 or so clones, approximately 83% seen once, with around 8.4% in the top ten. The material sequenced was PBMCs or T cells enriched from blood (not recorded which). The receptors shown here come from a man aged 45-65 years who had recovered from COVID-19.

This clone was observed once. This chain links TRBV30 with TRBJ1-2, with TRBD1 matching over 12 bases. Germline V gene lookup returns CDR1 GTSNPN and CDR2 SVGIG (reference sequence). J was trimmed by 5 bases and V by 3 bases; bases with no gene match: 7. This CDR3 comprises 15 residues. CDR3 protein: CAWRPGTGGWYGYTF. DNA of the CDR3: TGTGCCTGGAGGCCCGGGACAGGGGGCTGGTATGGCTACACCTTC.

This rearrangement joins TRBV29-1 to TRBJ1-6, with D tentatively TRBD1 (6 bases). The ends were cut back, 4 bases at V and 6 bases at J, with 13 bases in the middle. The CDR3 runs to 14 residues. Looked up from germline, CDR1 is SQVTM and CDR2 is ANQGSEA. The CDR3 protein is CSVVVGASNSPLHF. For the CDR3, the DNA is TGCAGCGTTGTTGTGGGGGCTAGTAATTCACCCCTCCACTTT.

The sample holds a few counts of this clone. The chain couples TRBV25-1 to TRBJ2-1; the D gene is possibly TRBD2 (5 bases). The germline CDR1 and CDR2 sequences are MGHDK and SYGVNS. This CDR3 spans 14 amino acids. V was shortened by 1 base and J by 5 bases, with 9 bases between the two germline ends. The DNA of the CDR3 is TGTGCCAGCAGTGAATTGGGCGGGCACAATGAGCAGTTCTTC. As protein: CASSELGGHNEQFF.

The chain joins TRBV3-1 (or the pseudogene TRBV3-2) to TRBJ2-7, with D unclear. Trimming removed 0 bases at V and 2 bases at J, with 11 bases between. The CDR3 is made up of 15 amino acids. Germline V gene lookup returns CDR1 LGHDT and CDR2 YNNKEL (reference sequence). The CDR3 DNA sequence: TGTGCCAGCAGCCAAGATGGGCACGAGACCTACGAGCAGTACTTC. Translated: CASSQDGHETYEQYF.

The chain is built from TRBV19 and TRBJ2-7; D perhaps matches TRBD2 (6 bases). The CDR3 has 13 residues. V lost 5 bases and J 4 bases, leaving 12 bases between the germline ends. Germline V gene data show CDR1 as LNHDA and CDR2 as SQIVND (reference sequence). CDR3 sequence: CASSPRREYEQYF. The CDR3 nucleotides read TGTGCCAGTAGTCCCAGACGGGAGTACGAGCAGTACTTC.

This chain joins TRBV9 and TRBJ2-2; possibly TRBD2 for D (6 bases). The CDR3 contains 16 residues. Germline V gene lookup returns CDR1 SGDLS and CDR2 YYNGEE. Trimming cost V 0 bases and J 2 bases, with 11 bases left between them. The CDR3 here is CASSVGSRGNTGELFF. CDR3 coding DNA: TGTGCCAGCAGCGTAGGGTCGCGGGGAAACACCGGGGAGCTGTTTTTT.

CDR3 amino acids: CASSSGQGGSDTQYF. In nucleotides, the CDR3 is TGCGCCAGCAGCTCGGGACAGGGGGGGTCAGATACGCAGTATTTT. This chain uses TRBV5-1 with TRBJ2-3, with 11 bases lining up with TRBD1. Germline V CDR1 and CDR2: SGHRS, YFSETQ. Germline trimming cut 3 bases from V and 4 bases from J; bases unmatched to any gene: 4. This CDR3 spans 15 amino acids.

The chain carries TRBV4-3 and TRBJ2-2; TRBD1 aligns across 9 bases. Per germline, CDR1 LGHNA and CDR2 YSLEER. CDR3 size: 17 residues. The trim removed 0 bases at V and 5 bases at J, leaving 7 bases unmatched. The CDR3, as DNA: TGCGCCAGCAGCCAAGAGGGACAGGGCCCTTTAACCGGGGAGCTGTTTTTT. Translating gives CASSQEGQGPLTGELFF.

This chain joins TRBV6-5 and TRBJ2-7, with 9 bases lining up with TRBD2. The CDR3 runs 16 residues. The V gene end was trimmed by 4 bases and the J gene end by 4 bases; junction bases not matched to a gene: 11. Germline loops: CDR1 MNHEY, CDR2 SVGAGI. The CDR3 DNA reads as TGTGCCAGCAGTTCCGTCGAGGCGCGGGGGGGATACGAGCAGTACTTC. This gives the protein CASSSVEARGGYEQYF.

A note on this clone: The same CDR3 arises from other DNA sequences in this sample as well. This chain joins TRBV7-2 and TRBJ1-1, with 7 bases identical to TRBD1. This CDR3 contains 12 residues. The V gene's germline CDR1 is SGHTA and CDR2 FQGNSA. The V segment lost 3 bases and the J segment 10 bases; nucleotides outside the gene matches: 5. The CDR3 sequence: CASSFGQEGAFF. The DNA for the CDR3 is TGTGCCAGCAGCTTCGGACAGGAAGGAGCTTTCTTT.

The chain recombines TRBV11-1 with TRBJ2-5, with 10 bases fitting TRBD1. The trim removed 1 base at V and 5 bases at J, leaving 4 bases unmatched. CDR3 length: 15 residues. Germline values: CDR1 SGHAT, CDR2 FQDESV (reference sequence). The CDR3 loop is CASSLVGQGTETQYF. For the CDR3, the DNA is TGTGCCAGCAGCTTAGTGGGACAGGGGACGGAGACCCAGTACTTC.

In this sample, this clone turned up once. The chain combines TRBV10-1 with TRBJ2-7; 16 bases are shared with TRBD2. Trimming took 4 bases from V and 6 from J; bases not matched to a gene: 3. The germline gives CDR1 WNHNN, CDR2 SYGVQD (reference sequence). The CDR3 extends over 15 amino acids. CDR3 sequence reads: CASSGGLAGGREQYF. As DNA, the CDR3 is TGCGCCAGCAGTGGGGGACTAGCGGGGGGGCGCGAGCAGTACTTC.

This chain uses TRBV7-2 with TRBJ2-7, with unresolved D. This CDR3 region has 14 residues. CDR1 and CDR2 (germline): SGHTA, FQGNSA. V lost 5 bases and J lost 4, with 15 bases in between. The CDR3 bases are TGTGCCAGCAGCCTAGACACCCCGGGTTACGAGCAGTACTTC. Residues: CASSLDTPGYEQYF. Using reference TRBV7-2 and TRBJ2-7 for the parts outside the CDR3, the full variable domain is GAGVSQSPSNKVTEKGKDVELRCDPISGHTALYWYRQSLGQGLEFLIYFQGNSAPDKSGLPSDRFSAERTGGSVSTLTIQRTQQEDSAVYLCASSLDTPGYEQYFGPGTRLTVT.

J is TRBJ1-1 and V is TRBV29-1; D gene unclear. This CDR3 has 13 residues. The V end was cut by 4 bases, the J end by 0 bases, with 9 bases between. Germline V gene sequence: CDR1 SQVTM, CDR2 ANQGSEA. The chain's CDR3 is CSVGLGLNTEAFF. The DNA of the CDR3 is TGCAGCGTTGGGCTTGGCCTGAACACTGAAGCTTTCTTT. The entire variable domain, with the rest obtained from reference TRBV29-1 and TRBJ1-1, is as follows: SAVISQKPSRDICQRGTSLTIQCQVDSQVTMMFWYRQQPGQSLTLIATANQGSEATYESGFVIDKFPISRPNLTFSTLTVSNMSPEDSSIYLCSVGLGLNTEAFFGQGTRLTVV.

The CDR3 is CASSLVVRDGTEAFF. The CDR3 DNA is TGTGCCAGCAGCTTAGTCGTCAGGGATGGAACTGAAGCTTTCTTT. This chain connects TRBV7-2 to TRBJ1-1, with a possible D match to TRBD1 (5 bases). The length of the CDR3 is 15 residues. V dropped 1 base and J dropped 5 bases, with 14 bases sitting between them. CDR1 and CDR2 from the germline V gene are SGHTA and FQGNSA.

The CDR3 here is CASSPADMNTEAFF. As DNA, the CDR3 is TGTGCCAGCTCACCGGCAGACATGAACACTGAAGCTTTCTTT. The chain employs TRBV18 and TRBJ1-1; D remains ambiguous. The CDR3 spans 14 residues. Looked up from germline, CDR1 is KGHSH and CDR2 is LQKENI. Trimming left V 3 bases short and J 0 bases short, with 8 bases between.

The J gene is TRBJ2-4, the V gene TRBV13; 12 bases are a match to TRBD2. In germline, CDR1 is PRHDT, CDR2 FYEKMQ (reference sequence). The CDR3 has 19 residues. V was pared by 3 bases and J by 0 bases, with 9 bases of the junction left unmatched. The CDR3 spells CASSLLASGGDLAKNIQYF. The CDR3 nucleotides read TGTGCCAGCAGCTTGCTTGCTAGCGGGGGGGATCTAGCCAAAAACATTCAGTACTTC.

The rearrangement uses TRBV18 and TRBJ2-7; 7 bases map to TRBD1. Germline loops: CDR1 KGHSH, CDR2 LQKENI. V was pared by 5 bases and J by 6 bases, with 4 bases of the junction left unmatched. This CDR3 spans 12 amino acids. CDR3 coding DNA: TGTGCCAGCTCATTCGACAGGGCCGAGCAGTACTTC. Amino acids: CASSFDRAEQYF.

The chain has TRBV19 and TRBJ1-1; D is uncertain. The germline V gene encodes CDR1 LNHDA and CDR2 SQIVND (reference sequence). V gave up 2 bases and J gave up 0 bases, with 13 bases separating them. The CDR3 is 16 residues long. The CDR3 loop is CASSIRHNRLNTEAFF. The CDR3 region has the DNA TGTGCCAGTAGTATAAGGCATAACAGATTGAACACTGAAGCTTTCTTT.

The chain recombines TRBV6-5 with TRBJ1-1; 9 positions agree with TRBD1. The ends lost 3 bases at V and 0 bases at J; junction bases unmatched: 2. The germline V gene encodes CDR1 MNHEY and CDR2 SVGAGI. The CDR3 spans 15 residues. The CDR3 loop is CASSYGTGMNTEAFF. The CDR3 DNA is TGTGCCAGCAGTTATGGGACAGGGATGAACACTGAAGCTTTCTTT.

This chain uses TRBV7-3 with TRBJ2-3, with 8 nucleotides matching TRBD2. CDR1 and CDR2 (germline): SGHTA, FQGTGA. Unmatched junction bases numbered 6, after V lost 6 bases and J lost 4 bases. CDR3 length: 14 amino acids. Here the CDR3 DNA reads TGTGCCAGCAGTGGAGGACTAGCTGCAGATACGCAGTATTTT. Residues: CASSGGLAADTQYF. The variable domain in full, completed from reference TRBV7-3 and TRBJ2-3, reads GAGVSQTPSNKVTEKGKYVELRCDPISGHTALYWYRQSLGQGPEFLIYFQGTGAADDSGLPNDRFFAVRPEGSVSTLKIQRTERGDSAVYLCASSGGLAADTQYFGPGTRLTVL.

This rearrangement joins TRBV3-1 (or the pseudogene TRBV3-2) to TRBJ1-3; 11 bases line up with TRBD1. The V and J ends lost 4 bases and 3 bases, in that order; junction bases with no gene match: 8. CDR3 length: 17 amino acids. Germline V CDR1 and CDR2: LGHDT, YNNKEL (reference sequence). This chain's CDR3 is CASSLRTGGVIGNTIYF. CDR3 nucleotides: TGTGCCAGCAGCCTTCGGACAGGGGGCGTCATTGGAAACACCATATATTTT.

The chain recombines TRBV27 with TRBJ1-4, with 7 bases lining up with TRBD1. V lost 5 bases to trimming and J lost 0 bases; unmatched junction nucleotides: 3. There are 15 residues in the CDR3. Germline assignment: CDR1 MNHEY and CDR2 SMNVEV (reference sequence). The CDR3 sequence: CASSLGQTTNEKLFF. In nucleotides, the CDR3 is TGTGCCAGCAGTCTGGGACAGACAACTAATGAAAAACTGTTTTTT.

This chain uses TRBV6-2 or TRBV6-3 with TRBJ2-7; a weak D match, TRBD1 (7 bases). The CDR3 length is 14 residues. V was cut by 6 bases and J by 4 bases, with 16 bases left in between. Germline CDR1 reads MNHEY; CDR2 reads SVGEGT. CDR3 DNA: TGTGCCAGCAGCCGACAGGGAGGAGGATACGAGCAGTACTTC. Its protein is CASSRQGGGYEQYF.